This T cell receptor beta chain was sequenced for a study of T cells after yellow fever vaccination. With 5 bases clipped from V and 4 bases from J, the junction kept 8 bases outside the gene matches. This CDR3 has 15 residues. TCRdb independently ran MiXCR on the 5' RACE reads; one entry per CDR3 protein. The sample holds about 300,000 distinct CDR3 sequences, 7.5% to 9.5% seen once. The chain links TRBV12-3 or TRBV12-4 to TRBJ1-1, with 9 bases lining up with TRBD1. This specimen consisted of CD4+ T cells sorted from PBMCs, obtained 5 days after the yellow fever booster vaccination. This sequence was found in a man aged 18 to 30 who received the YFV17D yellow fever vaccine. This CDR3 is CASSPGTGPGTEAFF. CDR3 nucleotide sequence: TGTGCCAGCAGTCCCGGGACAGGGCCGGGCACTGAAGCTTTCTTT.